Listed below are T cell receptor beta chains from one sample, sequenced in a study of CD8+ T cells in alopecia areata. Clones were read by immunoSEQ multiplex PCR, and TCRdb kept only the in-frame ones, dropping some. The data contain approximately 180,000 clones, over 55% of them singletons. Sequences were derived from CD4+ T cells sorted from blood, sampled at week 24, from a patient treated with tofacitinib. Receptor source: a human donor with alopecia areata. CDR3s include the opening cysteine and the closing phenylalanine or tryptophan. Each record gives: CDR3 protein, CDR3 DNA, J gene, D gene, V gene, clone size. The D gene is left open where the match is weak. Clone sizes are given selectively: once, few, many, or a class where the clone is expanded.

CDR3: CSAGGGTEAFF
DNA: TGCAGCGCTGGTGGGGGCACTGAAGCTTTCTTT
J: TRBJ1-1
D: .
V: TRBV29-1
size: .

CDR3: CASSLRGTQPQHF
DNA: TGTGCCAGCAGCCTGAGGGGTACTCAGCCCCAGCATTTT
J: TRBJ1-5
D: .
V: TRBV27
size: .

CDR3: CASSNQGLNYGYTF
DNA: TGTGCCAGCAGTAATCAGGGACTGAACTATGGCTACACCTTC
J: TRBJ1-2
D: .
V: TRBV25-1
size: .

CDR3: CASSAGQGLGFNTEAFF
DNA: TGTGCCAGCAGCGCGGGACAGGGATTAGGTTTTAACACTGAAGCTTTCTTT
J: TRBJ1-1
D: TRBD1
V: TRBV9
size: .

CDR3: CSVGTGGDEQYF
DNA: TGCAGCGTTGGGACAGGGGGTGACGAGCAGTACTTC
J: TRBJ2-7
D: TRBD1
V: TRBV29-1
size: few

CDR3: CASTRPPRYRDKATDTQYF
DNA: TGTGCCAGCACCCGCCCCCCAAGGTACCGGGACAAAGCGACAGATACGCAGTATTTT
J: TRBJ2-3
D: .
V: TRBV7-9
size: many

CDR3: CASSSKRNTEAFF
DNA: TGCGCCAGCAGCTCGAAGAGGAACACTGAAGCTTTCTTT
J: TRBJ1-1
D: .
V: TRBV5-1
size: .

CDR3: CSVGQLGTYEQYF
DNA: TGCAGCGTTGGCCAGCTGGGTACCTACGAGCAGTACTTC
J: TRBJ2-7
D: .
V: TRBV29-1
size: .

CDR3: CASSEEGSSPLHF
DNA: TGTGCCAGCAGTGAGGAGGGAAGTTCACCCCTCCACTTT
J: TRBJ1-6
D: .
V: TRBV2
size: .

CDR3: CAWSVSGTNTF
DNA: TGTGCCTGGAGTGTATCCGGAACTAACACCTTC
J: TRBJ1-2
D: .
V: TRBV30
size: .

CDR3: CASSQDFAGEQFF
DNA: TGCGCCAGCAGCCAAGATTTCGCGGGGGAGCAGTTCTTC
J: TRBJ2-1
D: .
V: TRBV4-3
size: few

CDR3: CSVERQGSHEQYF
DNA: TGCAGCGTTGAACGACAGGGATCCCACGAGCAGTACTTC
J: TRBJ2-7
D: TRBD1
V: TRBV29-1
size: once

CDR3: CASSYSDREFYGYTF
DNA: TGTGCCAGCAGTTACTCGGACAGGGAGTTTTATGGCTACACCTTC
J: TRBJ1-2
D: TRBD1
V: TRBV6-5
size: .

CDR3: CSVGQGLDTQYF
DNA: TGCAGCGTTGGACAGGGACTAGATACGCAGTATTTT
J: TRBJ2-3
D: .
V: TRBV29-1
size: .

CDR3: CSFLRGQAGAPQHF
DNA: TGCAGCTTCCTGCGGGGACAGGCCGGAGCGCCCCAGCATTTT
J: TRBJ1-5
D: TRBD1
V: TRBV29-1
size: .

CDR3: CASSERHLTNEKLFF
DNA: TGTGCCAGCAGTGAGAGACATTTGACTAATGAAAAACTGTTTTTT
J: TRBJ1-4
D: .
V: TRBV25-1
size: once

CDR3: CASSFGTGNNSPLHF
DNA: TGCGCCAGCAGCTTCGGGACAGGCAACAATTCACCCCTCCACTTT
J: TRBJ1-6
D: TRBD1
V: TRBV5-1
size: .

CDR3: CAWSARSGKHQPQHF
DNA: TGTGCCTGGAGTGCCCGGAGCGGGAAACATCAGCCCCAGCATTTT
J: TRBJ1-5
D: .
V: TRBV30
size: .

CDR3: CAWTRWGGSLGDGYTF
DNA: TGTGCCTGGACCCGCTGGGGAGGGAGTCTGGGGGATGGCTACACCTTC
J: TRBJ1-2
D: .
V: TRBV30
size: once

CDR3: CASSQEGPYEQYF
DNA: TGCGCCAGCAGCCAAGAGGGCCCCTACGAGCAGTACTTC
J: TRBJ2-7
D: .
V: TRBV4-3
size: .